The source of this TCR beta chain is a study of monozygotic twins with inflammatory bowel disease. TCRdb reprocessed the 5' RACE reads and reports one entry per CDR3 protein, with no DNA. The sample data list 330,000 or so distinct CDR3 sequences. Per the germline V gene, CDR1 is SEHNR and CDR2 is FQNEAQ (reference sequence). This CDR3 spans 15 amino acids. The specimen sequenced was blood. V and J are TRBV7-9 and TRBJ2-3. This receptor was obtained from a human donor with ulcerative colitis or Crohn's disease, or a healthy co-twin of an affected twin (not recorded which). The CDR3 region is CASSLNLQLEDTQYF.